This record concerns one T cell receptor beta chain sequence. The antigen remains unidentified. One end of the junction does not line up with germline, which may come from a read error. The CDR3 has 14 residues. Germline assignment: CDR1 SGHKS and CDR2 YYEKEE (reference sequence). The source of the sample is a study of tumor and adjacent non-tumor tissue in lung cancer. Study-wide background: Patients comprised 12 adenocarcinoma, a couple of squamous cell carcinoma and 1 small cell lung cancer. Study-wide findings and caveats: Significantly higher TCR diversity was found in tumor than normal lung. Shorter survival was associated with higher TCR diversity in tumors. Top 100 clones took a larger repertoire share in normal lung.

The library came from three nested PCR rounds adapted from ARM-PCR protocols. TCRdb redid the calling of the multiplex PCR reads with MiXCR, one entry per CDR3 protein. The sample consists of some 120,000 distinct CDR3 sequences, 60% to 70% of them appearing once. The template was RNA from unsorted bulk tissue. This TCR was sampled from a man aged 25 to 45 with non-small cell lung cancer. The sequenced material came from lung tumor tissue. This chain joins TRBV5-5 and TRBJ2-3; 7 nucleotides agree with TRBD2. The CDR3 spells CASSWGGSSDAQYF. CDR3 nucleotides: TGTGCCAGCAGCTGGGGCGGGAGCTCAGATGCGCAGTATTTT.